This passage covers 6 T cell receptor beta chains from one sample sequenced in a study of CD4 T cells in relation to SARS-CoV-2 and coronaviruses. No antigen has been identified for these receptors. Sequencing was performed with immunoSEQ multiplex PCR; in TCRdb, only in-frame clones are kept and a portion is missing. The sample has tens of thousands of clones; around 80% are singletons. Sequencing was done on a sample of memory CD4+ T cells from PBMCs, cultured in vitro. These receptor sequences come from an adult with COVID-19.

This chain connects TRBV5-1 to TRBJ1-2, with 8 bases matching TRBD1. The V and J ends lost 3 bases and 6 bases, in that order; junction bases with no gene match: 7. The CDR3 is 14 amino acids. The germline CDR1 and CDR2 sequences are SGHRS and YFSETQ. The CDR3 sequence: CASSSFMGQDGYTF. The CDR3 region has the DNA TGCGCCAGCAGCTCGTTCATGGGACAGGATGGCTACACCTTC. The variable domain in full, completed from reference TRBV5-1 and TRBJ1-2, reads KAGVTQTPRYLIKTRGQQVTLSCSPISGHRSVSWYQQTPGQGLQFLFEYFSETQRNKGNFPGRFSGRQFSNSRSEMNVSTLELGDSALYLCASSSFMGQDGYTFGSGTRLTVV.

This chain connects TRBV15 to TRBJ1-1; tentative D call: TRBD1 (6 bases). The CDR3 totals 14 residues. The germline V and J ends were trimmed by 6 bases and 3 bases, with 14 bases remaining between them. Germline CDR1 reads LNHNV; CDR2 reads YYDKDF (reference sequence). The CDR3 sequence: CATRADRGDTEAFF. The CDR3 DNA is TGTGCCACCAGAGCGGACAGAGGGGACACTGAAGCTTTCTTT.

V usage is TRBV19 and J usage is TRBJ1-1; possibly TRBD1 for D (5 bases). This CDR3 region has 17 residues. CDR1 is LNHDA and CDR2 is SQIVND in the germline V gene (reference sequence). Trimming shortened V by 7 bases and J by 3 bases, and 24 bases separated the two germline ends. The chain's CDR3 is CASISPWGTGTYTEAFF. CDR3 DNA sequence: TGTGCCAGTATCTCTCCGTGGGGGACGGGGACCTACACTGAAGCTTTCTTT.

This sequence joins TRBV18 and TRBJ1-1, with no clear D. Germline V gene data show CDR1 as KGHSH and CDR2 as LQKENI. V lost 2 bases and J 3 bases, leaving 10 bases between the germline ends. This CDR3 has 14 amino acids. The CDR3 protein is CASSPIPRYTEAFF. In DNA form, the CDR3 reads TGTGCCAGCTCACCAATCCCCAGATACACTGAAGCTTTCTTT. Drawing the rest from reference TRBV18 and TRBJ1-1, the complete variable domain is NAGVMQNPRHLVRRRGQEARLRCSPMKGHSHVYWYRQLPEEGLKFMVYLQKENIIDESGMPKERFSAEFPKEGPSILRIQQVVRGDSAAYFCASSPIPRYTEAFFGQGTRLTVV.

This chain links TRBV18 with TRBJ1-4; a weak D match, TRBD1 (5 bases). Looked up from germline, CDR1 is KGHSH and CDR2 is LQKENI. This CDR3 has 15 residues. Trimming left V 4 bases short and J 0 bases short, with 9 bases between. CDR3 sequence reads: CASSLSGSTNEKLFF. The DNA of the CDR3 is TGTGCCAGCTCACTTTCAGGGTCAACTAATGAAAAACTGTTTTTT.

J is TRBJ2-3 and V is TRBV10-3; D not resolved. The germline V gene encodes CDR1 ENHRY and CDR2 SYGVKD. This CDR3 spans 14 amino acids. The ends were cut back, 3 bases at V and 6 bases at J, with 13 bases in the middle. The CDR3: CAISDRPSFDTQYF. Written as DNA, the CDR3 is TGTGCCATCAGTGACCGACCAAGCTTCGATACGCAGTATTTT.